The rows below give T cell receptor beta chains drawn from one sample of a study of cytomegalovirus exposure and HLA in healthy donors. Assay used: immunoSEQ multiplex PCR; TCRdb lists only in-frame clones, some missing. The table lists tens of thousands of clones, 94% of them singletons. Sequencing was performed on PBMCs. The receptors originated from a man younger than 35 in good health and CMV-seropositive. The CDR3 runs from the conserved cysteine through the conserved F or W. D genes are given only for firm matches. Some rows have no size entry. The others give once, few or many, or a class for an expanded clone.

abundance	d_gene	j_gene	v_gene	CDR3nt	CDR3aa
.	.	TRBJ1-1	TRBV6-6	TGTGCCAGCAGTTCTCGTTCGGGGAACACTGAAGCTTTCTTT	CASSSRSGNTEAFF
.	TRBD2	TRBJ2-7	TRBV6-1	TGTGCCAGCAGTGACGCCCCGGGACTAGGGGAGGAGCAGTACTTC	CASSDAPGLGEEQYF
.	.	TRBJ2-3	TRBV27	TGTGCCAGCAGTTTCGGAGGGACAGATACGCAGTATTTT	CASSFGGTDTQYF
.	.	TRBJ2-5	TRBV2	TGTGCCAGCAGTAAGGGGACACAAGAGACCCAGTACTTC	CASSKGTQETQYF
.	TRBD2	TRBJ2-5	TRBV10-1	TGCGCCAGCAGTGAGTCGTTAGCGGGAGGATCTGAGACCCAGTACTTC	CASSESLAGGSETQYF
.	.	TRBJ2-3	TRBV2	TGTGCCAGCAGTGGCCCTCTTGCCGGGACTGGGAGCACAGATACGCAGTATTTT	CASSGPLAGTGSTDTQYF
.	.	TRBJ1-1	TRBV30	TGTGCCTGGAGCTCAGGCTACACTGAAGCTTTCTTT	CAWSSGYTEAFF
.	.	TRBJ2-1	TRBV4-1	TGCGCCAGCAGCCAAGAGGGCTACTCCAATGAGCAGTTCTTC	CASSQEGYSNEQFF
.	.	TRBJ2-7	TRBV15	TGTGCCACCAGCAGATCCGGTCGGACAGCGCTCTACGAGCAGTACTTC	CATSRSGRTALYEQYF
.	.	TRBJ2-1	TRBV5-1	TGCGCCAGCAGCTCCGGACAGACGGCCCAGGAGCAGTTCTTC	CASSSGQTAQEQFF
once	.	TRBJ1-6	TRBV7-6	TGTGCCAGCAGCCCCCCCAGCTCCTATAATTCACCCCTCCACTTT	CASSPPSSYNSPLHF
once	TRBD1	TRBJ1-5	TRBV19	TGTGCCAGTTCTGGGACAGGGGGCGTTCAGCCCCAGCATTTT	CASSGTGGVQPQHF
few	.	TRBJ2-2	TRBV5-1	TGCGCCAGCAGCGAACAGGGTAGCCCCGGGGAGCTGTTTTTT	CASSEQGSPGELFF
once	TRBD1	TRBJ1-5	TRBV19	TGTGCCAGTACTTATTTTGTGGGACAGAACAATCAGCCCCAGCATTTT	CASTYFVGQNNQPQHF
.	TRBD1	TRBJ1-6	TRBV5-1	TGCGCCAGCACCGGGACAGGGGATAATTCACCCCTCCACTTT	CASTGTGDNSPLHF
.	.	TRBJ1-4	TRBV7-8	TGTGCCAGCAGCTTAGGCCAGGGCAATAATGAAAAACTGTTTTTT	CASSLGQGNNEKLFF
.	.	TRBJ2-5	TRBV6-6	TGTGCCAGCAGTTACCCGACCCCGGCAGGCCAAGAGACCCAGTACTTC	CASSYPTPAGQETQYF
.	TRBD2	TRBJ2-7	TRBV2	TGTGCCAGCAGGACCGGGACTAGTATGTTCCACGCCTCCGAGCAGTACTTC	CASRTGTSMFHASEQYF
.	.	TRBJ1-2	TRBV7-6	TGTGCCAGTACGCCGGGGGGGGCTCCGGACTATGGCTACACCTTC	CASTPGGAPDYGYTF
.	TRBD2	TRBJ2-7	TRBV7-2	TGTGCCAGCAGCCGACAAACCGGGACTAACTCCTACGAGCAGTACTTC	CASSRQTGTNSYEQYF
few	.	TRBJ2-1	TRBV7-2	TGTGCCAGCAGCCCCAGGGGAAGGGGGGAGCAGTTCTTC	CASSPRGRGEQFF
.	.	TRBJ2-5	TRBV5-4	TGTGCCAGCAGCTTGTCGGGGTGGGTACAAGAGACCCAGTACTTC	CASSLSGWVQETQYF
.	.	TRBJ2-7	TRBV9	TGTGCCAGCAGCGTAGGGGATAGCGGATACGAGCAGTACTTC	CASSVGDSGYEQYF
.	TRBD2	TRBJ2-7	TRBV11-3	TGTGCCAGCAGCAAGGGGACCGTCGGTGGGGGGGACTACGAGCAGTACTTC	CASSKGTVGGGDYEQYF
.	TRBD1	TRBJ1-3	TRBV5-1	TGCGCCAGCAGCTCAGAACCGGGACAGGCCTCTGGAAACACCATATATTTT	CASSSEPGQASGNTIYF
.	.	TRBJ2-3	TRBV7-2	TGTGCCAGCAGCAGGCCGATCAACAGGGGACTGGCAGATACGCAGTATTTT	CASSRPINRGLADTQYF
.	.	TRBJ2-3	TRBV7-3	TGTGCCAGCAGCTTGAGCGGCGCTGCGACAGATACGCAGTATTTT	CASSLSGAATDTQYF
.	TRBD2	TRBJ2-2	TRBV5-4	TGTGCCAGCAGCCCGGGACTAGCGGCCACCGGGGAGCTGTTTTTT	CASSPGLAATGELFF
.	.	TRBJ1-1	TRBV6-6	TGTGCCAGCAGTTACGTGGACTTGAGATTGAACACTGAAGCTTTCTTT	CASSYVDLRLNTEAFF
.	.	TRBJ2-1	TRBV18	TGTGCCAGCTCACCATCGGTGGCGGCGGCCTACAATGAGCAGTTCTTC	CASSPSVAAAYNEQFF
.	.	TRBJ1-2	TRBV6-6	TGTGCCAGCAGTTACTCCTCAGGGTCCTATGGCTACACCTTC	CASSYSSGSYGYTF
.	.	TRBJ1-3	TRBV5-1	TGCGCCAGCAGCTTGATGGGCCACTCTGGAAACACCATATATTTT	CASSLMGHSGNTIYF
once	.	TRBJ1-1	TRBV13	TGTGCCAGCAGCTTGGCCCCGGGGAGGGGTAACACTGAAGCTTTCTTT	CASSLAPGRGNTEAFF
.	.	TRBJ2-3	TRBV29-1	TGCAGCGTTGAGTCCAGGCTGGGCACAGATACGCAGTATTTT	CSVESRLGTDTQYF
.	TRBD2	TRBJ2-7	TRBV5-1	TGCGCCAGCAGCTTGGGGACTAGCGGGACCTACGAGCAGTACTTC	CASSLGTSGTYEQYF
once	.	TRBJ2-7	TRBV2	TGTGCCAGCAGTGAACAGGGGATAACCTACGAGCAGTACTTC	CASSEQGITYEQYF
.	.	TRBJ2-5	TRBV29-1	TGCAGCGTTGGGGGGCCCCGGGGGACCCAGTACTTC	CSVGGPRGTQYF
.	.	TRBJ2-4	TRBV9	TGTGCCAGCAGCGCCGGACTAGCCAAAAACATTCAGTACTTC	CASSAGLAKNIQYF
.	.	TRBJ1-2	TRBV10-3	TGTGCCATCAGTGAACCCGGGTCGAACTATGGCTACACCTTC	CAISEPGSNYGYTF